The present entry profiles one T cell receptor beta chain with its context. A much bigger clone sits one base away, suggesting this may be a read error. TCRdb used MiXCR to reprocess the 5' RACE reads, holding one entry per CDR3 protein. Here the sample spans around 63,000 distinct CDR3 sequences, roughly 15% being singletons. These data come from a study of T cells of healthy individuals. The CDR3 has 15 residues. Germline V gene sequence: CDR1 DFQATT, CDR2 SNEGSKA (reference sequence). The rearrangement joins TRBV20-1 to TRBJ2-7, with D unresolved. The receptor comes from a human donor in good health. CDR3 region: CSAGDWTLVTDEQYF. CDR3 sequence (DNA): TGCAGTGCTGGAGATTGGACCCTAGTTACTGACGAGCAGTACTTC.